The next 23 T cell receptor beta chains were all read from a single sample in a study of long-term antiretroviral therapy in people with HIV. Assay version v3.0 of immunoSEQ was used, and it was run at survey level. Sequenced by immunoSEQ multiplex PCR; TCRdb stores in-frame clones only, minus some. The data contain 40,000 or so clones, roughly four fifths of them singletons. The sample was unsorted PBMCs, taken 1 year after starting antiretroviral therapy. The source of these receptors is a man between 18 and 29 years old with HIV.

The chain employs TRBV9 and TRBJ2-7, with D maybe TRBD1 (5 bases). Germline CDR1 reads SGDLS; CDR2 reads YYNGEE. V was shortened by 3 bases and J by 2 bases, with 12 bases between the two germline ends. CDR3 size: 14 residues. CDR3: CASSAGIGAYEQYF. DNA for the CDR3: TGTGCCAGCAGCGCAGGGATAGGCGCCTACGAGCAGTACTTC. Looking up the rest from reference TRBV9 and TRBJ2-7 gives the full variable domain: DSGVTQTPKHLITATGQRVTLRCSPRSGDLSVYWYQQSLDQGLQFLIQYYNGEERAKGNILERFSAQQFPDLHSELNLSSLELGDSALYFCASSAGIGAYEQYFGPGTRLTVT.

The DNA of the CDR3 is TGTGCCAGCAGACAGGGACAGGGAGGTCGGGAGCAGTACTTC. The encoded protein is CASRQGQGGREQYF. The J gene is TRBJ2-7, the V gene TRBV27, with 9 bases identical to TRBD1. V gave up 6 bases and J gave up 7 bases; unmatched junction bases: 10. Germline CDR1 is MNHEY and CDR2 is SMNVEV (reference sequence). The CDR3 extends over 14 amino acids.

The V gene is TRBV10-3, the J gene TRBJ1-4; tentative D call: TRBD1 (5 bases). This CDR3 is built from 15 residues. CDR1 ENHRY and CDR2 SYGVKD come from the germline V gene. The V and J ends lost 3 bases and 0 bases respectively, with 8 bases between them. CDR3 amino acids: CAISDGGATNEKLFF. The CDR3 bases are TGTGCCATCAGTGATGGAGGGGCAACTAATGAAAAACTGTTTTTT.

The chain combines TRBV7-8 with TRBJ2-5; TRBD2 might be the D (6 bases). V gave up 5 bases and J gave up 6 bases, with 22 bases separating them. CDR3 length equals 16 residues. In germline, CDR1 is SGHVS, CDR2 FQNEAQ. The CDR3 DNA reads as TGTGCCAGCAGCCCCGTGGAGGGACGGGCTTTGAAGACCCAGTACTTC. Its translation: CASSPVEGRALKTQYF.

The CDR3 region has the DNA TGTGCCAGCAGCTATTCGGGGGGCTCTGGCTACACCTTC. Its protein is CASSYSGGSGYTF. The rearrangement links TRBV7-2 to TRBJ1-2, with D perhaps matching TRBD1 (6 bases). Germline assignment: CDR1 SGHTA and CDR2 FQGNSA. Trimming removed 4 bases from V and 7 bases from J, with 13 bases in between. The length of the CDR3 is 13 residues.

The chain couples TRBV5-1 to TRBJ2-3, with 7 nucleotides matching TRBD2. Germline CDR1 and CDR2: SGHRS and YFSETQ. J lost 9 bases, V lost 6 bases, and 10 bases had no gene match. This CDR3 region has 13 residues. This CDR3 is CASIGEGTRTQYF. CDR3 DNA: TGCGCCAGCATAGGGGAGGGGACGAGGACGCAGTATTTT.

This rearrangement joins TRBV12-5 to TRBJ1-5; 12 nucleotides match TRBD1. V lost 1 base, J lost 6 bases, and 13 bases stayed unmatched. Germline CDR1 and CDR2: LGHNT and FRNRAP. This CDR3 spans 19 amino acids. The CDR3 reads CASGLGWSWGQGASQPQHF. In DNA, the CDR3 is TGTGCTAGTGGTTTGGGATGGAGTTGGGGACAGGGGGCTAGTCAGCCCCAGCATTTT.

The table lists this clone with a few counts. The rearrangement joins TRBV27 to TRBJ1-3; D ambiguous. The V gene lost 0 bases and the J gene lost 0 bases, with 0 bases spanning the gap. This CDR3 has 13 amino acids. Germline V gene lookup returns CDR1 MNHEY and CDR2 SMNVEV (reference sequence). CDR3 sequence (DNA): TGTGCCAGCAGTTTATCCTCTGGAAACACCATATATTTT. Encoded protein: CASSLSSGNTIYF.

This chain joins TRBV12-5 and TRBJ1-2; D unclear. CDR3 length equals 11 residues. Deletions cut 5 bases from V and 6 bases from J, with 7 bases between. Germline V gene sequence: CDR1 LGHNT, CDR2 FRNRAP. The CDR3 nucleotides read TGTGCTAGTGGTGACATGAATGGCTACACCTTC. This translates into CASGDMNGYTF. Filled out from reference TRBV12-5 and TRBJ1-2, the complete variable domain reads DARVTQTPRHKVTEMGQEVTMRCQPILGHNTVFWYRQTMMQGLELLAYFRNRAPLDDSGMPKDRFSAEMPDATLATLKIQPSEPRDSAVYFCASGDMNGYTFGSGTRLTVV.

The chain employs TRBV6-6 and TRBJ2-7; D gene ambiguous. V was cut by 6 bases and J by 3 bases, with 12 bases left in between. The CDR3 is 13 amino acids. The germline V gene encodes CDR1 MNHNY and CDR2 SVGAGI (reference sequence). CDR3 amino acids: CASRPTAYYEQYF. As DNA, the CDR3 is TGTGCCAGCAGGCCGACGGCCTACTACGAGCAGTACTTC.

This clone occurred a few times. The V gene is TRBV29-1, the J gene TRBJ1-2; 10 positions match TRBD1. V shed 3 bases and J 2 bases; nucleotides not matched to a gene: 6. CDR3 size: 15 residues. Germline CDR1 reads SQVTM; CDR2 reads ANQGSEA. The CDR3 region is CSVDPRGQGNYGYTF. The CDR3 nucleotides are TGCAGCGTTGACCCCCGGGGACAGGGGAACTATGGCTACACCTTC. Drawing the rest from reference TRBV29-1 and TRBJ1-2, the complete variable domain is SAVISQKPSRDICQRGTSLTIQCQVDSQVTMMFWYRQQPGQSLTLIATANQGSEATYESGFVIDKFPISRPNLTFSTLTVSNMSPEDSSIYLCSVDPRGQGNYGYTFGSGTRLTVV.

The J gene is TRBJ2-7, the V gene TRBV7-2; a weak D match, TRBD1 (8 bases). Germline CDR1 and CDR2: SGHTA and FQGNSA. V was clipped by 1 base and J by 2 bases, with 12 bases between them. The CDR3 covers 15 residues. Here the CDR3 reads CASSLEQGGAYEQYF. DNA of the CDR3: TGTGCCAGCAGCTTAGAACAGGGGGGGGCCTACGAGCAGTACTTC.

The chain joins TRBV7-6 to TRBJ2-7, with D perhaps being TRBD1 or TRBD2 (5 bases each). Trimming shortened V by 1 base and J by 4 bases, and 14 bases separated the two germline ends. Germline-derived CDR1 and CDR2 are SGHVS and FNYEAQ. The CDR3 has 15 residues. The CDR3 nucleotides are TGTGCCAGCAGCTTAGGGGACGGGTTGGGGTACGAGCAGTACTTC. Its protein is CASSLGDGLGYEQYF.

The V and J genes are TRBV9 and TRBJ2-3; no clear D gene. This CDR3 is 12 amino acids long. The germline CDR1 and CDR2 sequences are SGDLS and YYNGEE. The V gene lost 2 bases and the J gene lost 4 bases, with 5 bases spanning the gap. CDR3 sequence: CASSVSSDTQYF. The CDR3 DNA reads TGTGCCAGCAGCGTTTCATCAGATACGCAGTATTTT. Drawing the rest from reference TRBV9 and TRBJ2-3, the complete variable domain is DSGVTQTPKHLITATGQRVTLRCSPRSGDLSVYWYQQSLDQGLQFLIQYYNGEERAKGNILERFSAQQFPDLHSELNLSSLELGDSALYFCASSVSSDTQYFGPGTRLTVL.

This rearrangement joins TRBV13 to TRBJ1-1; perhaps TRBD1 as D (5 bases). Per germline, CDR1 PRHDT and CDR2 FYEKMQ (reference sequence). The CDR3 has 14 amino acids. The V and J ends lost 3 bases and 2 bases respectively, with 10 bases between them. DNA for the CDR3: TGTGCCAGCAGCTTCACGGGGCTCAACACTGAAGCTTTCTTT. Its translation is CASSFTGLNTEAFF.

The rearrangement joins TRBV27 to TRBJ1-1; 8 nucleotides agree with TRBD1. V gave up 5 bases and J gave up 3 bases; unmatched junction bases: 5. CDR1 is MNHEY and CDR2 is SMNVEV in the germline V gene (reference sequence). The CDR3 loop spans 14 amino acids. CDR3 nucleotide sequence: TGTGCCAGCAGTCCTGGACAGGGCTACACTGAAGCTTTCTTT. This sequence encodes CASSPGQGYTEAFF.

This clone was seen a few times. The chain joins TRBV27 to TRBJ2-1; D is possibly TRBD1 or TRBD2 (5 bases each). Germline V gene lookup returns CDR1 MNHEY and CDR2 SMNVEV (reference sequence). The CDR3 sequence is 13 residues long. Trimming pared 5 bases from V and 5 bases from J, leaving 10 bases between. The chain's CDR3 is CASSLGPHNEQFF. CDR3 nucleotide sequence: TGTGCCAGCAGTCTGGGACCTCACAATGAGCAGTTCTTC.

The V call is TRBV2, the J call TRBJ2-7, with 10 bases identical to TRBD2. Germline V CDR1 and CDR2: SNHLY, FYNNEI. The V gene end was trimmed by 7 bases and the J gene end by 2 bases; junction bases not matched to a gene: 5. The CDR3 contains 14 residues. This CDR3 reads CASTLGTSAYEQYF. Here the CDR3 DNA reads TGTGCCAGCACTCTCGGGACTAGCGCCTACGAGCAGTACTTC.

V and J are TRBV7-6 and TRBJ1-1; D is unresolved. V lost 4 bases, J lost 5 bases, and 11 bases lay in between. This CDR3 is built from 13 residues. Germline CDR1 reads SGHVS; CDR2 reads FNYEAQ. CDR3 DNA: TGTGCCAGCAGCTCCCGCTTGGGGACTGAAGCTTTCTTT. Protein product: CASSSRLGTEAFF. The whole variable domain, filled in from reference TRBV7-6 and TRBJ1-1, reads GAGVSQSPRYKVTKRGQDVALRCDPISGHVSLYWYRQALGQGPEFLTYFNYEAQQDKSGLPNDRFSAERPEGSISTLTIQRTEQRDSAMYRCASSSRLGTEAFFGQGTRLTVV.

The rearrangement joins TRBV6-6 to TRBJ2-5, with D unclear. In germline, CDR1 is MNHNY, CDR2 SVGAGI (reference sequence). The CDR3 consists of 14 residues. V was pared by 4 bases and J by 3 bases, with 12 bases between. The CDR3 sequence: CASSSPDGEETQYF. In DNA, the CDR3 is TGTGCCAGCAGTTCCCCGGACGGAGAAGAGACCCAGTACTTC.

This CDR3 reads CASSGAGQAYNEQFF. In DNA, the CDR3 is TGTGCCAGCAGCGGAGCGGGACAGGCCTACAATGAGCAGTTCTTC. This chain connects TRBV9 to TRBJ2-1; D is possibly TRBD1 (8 bases). V was shortened by 3 bases and J by 2 bases, with 12 bases between the two germline ends. CDR3 size: 15 residues. Per germline, CDR1 SGDLS and CDR2 YYNGEE.

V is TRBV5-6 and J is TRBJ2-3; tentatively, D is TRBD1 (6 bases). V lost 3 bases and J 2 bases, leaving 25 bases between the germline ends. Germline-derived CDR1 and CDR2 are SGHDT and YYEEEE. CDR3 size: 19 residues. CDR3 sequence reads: CASSSARGRLSTVTDTQYF. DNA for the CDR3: TGTGCCAGCAGCTCTGCCAGGGGACGACTTTCCACCGTCACAGATACGCAGTATTTT.

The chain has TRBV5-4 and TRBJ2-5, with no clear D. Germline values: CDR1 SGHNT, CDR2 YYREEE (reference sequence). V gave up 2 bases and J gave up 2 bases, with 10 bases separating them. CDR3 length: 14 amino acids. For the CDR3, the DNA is TGTGCCAGCAGCTTTGGGCCCCTGCAAGAGACCCAGTACTTC. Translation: CASSFGPLQETQYF.